These T cell receptor beta chains were read from a single sample in a study of T cells in Graves' hyperthyroidism and ophthalmopathy. TCRdb recomputed calls from the multiplex PCR reads with MiXCR, one row per CDR3 protein. The sample holds a few hundred thousand distinct CDR3 sequences, 15% to 18% seen once. The specimen sequenced was blood. Every receptor here comes from a woman aged 25 to 39 with Graves' hyperthyroidism. CDR3s include the opening cysteine and the closing phenylalanine or tryptophan. A D gene is named only where the DNA matches it firmly. A clone size is listed for some rows: how often the clone was seen (once, few, many), or a class if it is expanded.

J gene,clone size,V gene,D gene,CDR3 protein,CDR3 DNA
TRBJ2-2,-,TRBV18,TRBD1,CASSGTGRLTGELFF,TGTGCCAGCTCAGGGACAGGCCGACTCACCGGGGAGCTGTTTTTT
TRBJ2-7,many,TRBV2,-,CASRDNYEQYF,TGTGCCAGCAGAGACAACTACGAGCAGTACTTC
TRBJ2-1,-,TRBV3-1,-,CASSQELENNEQFF,TGTGCCAGCAGCCAAGAACTAGAAAACAATGAGCAGTTCTTC
TRBJ2-2,-,TRBV19,TRBD2,CASSPTSVKTGELFF,TGTGCCAGTAGCCCGACTAGCGTGAAAACCGGGGAGCTGTTTTTT
TRBJ2-2,-,TRBV25-1,-,CASSDTLAMNTGELFF,TGTGCCAGCAGTGACACCCTAGCGATGAACACCGGGGAGCTGTTTTTT
TRBJ1-2,few,TRBV6-1,-,CASSRRGRGNYGYTF,TGTGCCAGCAGTAGACGGGGGCGTGGGAACTATGGCTACACCTTC
TRBJ2-1,-,TRBV19,TRBD1,CASSMFATGLRDEQFF,TGTGCCAGTAGTATGTTTGCGACAGGGTTAAGGGATGAGCAGTTCTTC
TRBJ2-5,-,TRBV12-3/TRBV12-4,TRBD2,CASSPGLSQTQYF,TGTGCCAGCAGTCCGGGACTATCCCAGACCCAGTACTTC
TRBJ2-7,many,TRBV3-1,-,CASSRVEGTYEQYF,TGTGCCAGCTCCCGTGTTGAGGGGACCTACGAGCAGTACTTC
TRBJ2-3,-,TRBV20-1,TRBD2,CSARWLAGGPRTDTQYF,TGCAGTGCTAGGTGGCTAGCGGGAGGGCCCCGCACAGATACGCAGTATTTT
TRBJ2-1,few,TRBV11-2,TRBD2,CASSSPPPASGRASSYNEQFF,TGTGCCAGCAGCTCACCTCCCCCGGCTAGCGGGAGGGCTAGCTCCTACAATGAGCAGTTCTTC
TRBJ2-1,-,TRBV3-1,TRBD2,CASSSPGLAGGPEQFF,TGTGCCAGCAGCTCACCGGGACTAGCGGGAGGGCCTGAGCAGTTCTTC
TRBJ1-6,-,TRBV9,-,CASSIGPMDSPLHF,TGTGCCAGCAGCATAGGTCCCATGGATTCACCCCTCCACTTT
TRBJ1-1,many,TRBV11-2,-,CASSLSPGTEAFF,TGTGCCAGCAGCTTGAGTCCGGGGACTGAAGCTTTCTTT
TRBJ2-1,many,TRBV11-3,TRBD2,CASSPGTSGMDEQFF,TGTGCCAGCAGCCCCGGGACTAGCGGGATGGATGAGCAGTTCTTC